The 20 T cell receptor beta chains below all came from one sample that was sequenced in a study of blood T cell repertoires in COVID-19. The protocol was immunoSEQ multiplex PCR, while the TCRdb copy is restricted to in-frame clones and leaves out a portion. The table lists around 420,000 clones, roughly 88% of them singletons. Sequences were obtained from PBMCs or T cells enriched from blood (not recorded which). These receptors all come from a middle-aged woman with acute COVID-19.

The V gene is TRBV25-1, the J gene TRBJ1-2; D call uncertain. The CDR3 is made up of 15 amino acids. The germline CDR1 and CDR2 sequences are MGHDK and SYGVNS. Trimming removed 3 bases at V and 5 bases at J, with 16 bases between. CDR3 loop: CASSDNRRADYGYTF. For the CDR3, the DNA is TGTGCCAGCAGTGACAACCGTCGAGCGGATTATGGCTACACCTTC.

This clone has just one count. The rearrangement joins TRBV19 to TRBJ2-7, with TRBD1 identical over 8 bases. The V segment lost 5 bases and the J segment 5 bases; nucleotides outside the gene matches: 8. CDR1 is LNHDA and CDR2 is SQIVND in the germline V gene (reference sequence). This CDR3 is built from 14 residues. This CDR3 reads CASSGTGGYNEQYF. The CDR3 DNA follows: TGTGCCAGTAGTGGGACAGGAGGGTACAACGAGCAGTACTTC.

This clone came up once. V and J are TRBV11-2 and TRBJ2-7; D may be TRBD2 (5 bases). The CDR3 runs to 15 residues. Germline V gene sequence: CDR1 SGHAT, CDR2 FQNNGV. Trimming removed 1 base at V and 2 bases at J, with 12 bases between. CDR3 sequence reads: CASSLVGLEAYEQYF. The DNA for the CDR3 is TGTGCCAGCAGCTTAGTTGGGCTGGAGGCCTACGAGCAGTACTTC. Full variable domain (outside the CDR3, taken from reference TRBV11-2 and TRBJ2-7): EAGVAQSPRYKIIEKRQSVAFWCNPISGHATLYWYQQILGQGPKLLIQFQNNGVVDDSQLPKDRFSAERLKGVDSTLKIQPAKLEDSAVYLCASSLVGLEAYEQYFGPGTRLTVT.

This chain links TRBV7-2 with TRBJ1-1; no firm D call. Per germline, CDR1 SGHTA and CDR2 FQGNSA. CDR3 length equals 14 residues. The germline V and J ends were trimmed by 6 bases and 2 bases, with 13 bases remaining between them. The CDR3 loop reads CASRIRRSNTEAFF. Here the CDR3 DNA reads TGTGCCAGCAGGATTCGCAGGTCTAACACTGAAGCTTTCTTT.

The chain joins TRBV19 to TRBJ1-5, with TRBD1 matching 8 bases. V shed 6 bases, J shed 2 bases, and the junction held 6 bases outside the gene matches. Germline V gene data show CDR1 as LNHDA and CDR2 as SQIVND (reference sequence). The CDR3 is 15 residues long. CDR3 in amino acids: CASRDRGGGNQPQHF. The CDR3 coding sequence is TGTGCCAGTAGAGACAGGGGAGGGGGCAATCAGCCCCAGCATTTT. Looking up the rest from reference TRBV19 and TRBJ1-5 gives the full variable domain: DGGITQSPKYLFRKEGQNVTLSCEQNLNHDAMYWYRQDPGQGLRLIYYSQIVNDFQKGDIAEGYSVSREKKESFPLTVTSAQKNPTAFYLCASRDRGGGNQPQHFGDGTRLSIL.

V is TRBV7-6 and J is TRBJ1-3, with D maybe TRBD1 (6 bases). The V gene's germline CDR1 is SGHVS and CDR2 FNYEAQ. The CDR3 totals 15 residues. The ends were cut back, 2 bases at V and 1 base at J, with 9 bases in the middle. The CDR3 nucleotides read TGTGCCAGCAGCTTAAGTCAGGGGTCTGGAAACACCATATATTTT. This encodes CASSLSQGSGNTIYF.

The rearrangement joins TRBV7-9 to TRBJ1-2, with D possibly matching TRBD1 (6 bases). The V and J ends lost 2 bases and 12 bases respectively, with 16 bases between them. The CDR3 consists of 13 residues. CDR1 is SEHNR and CDR2 is FQNEAQ in the germline V gene (reference sequence). This chain's CDR3 is CASSLNRERTDTF. The CDR3 DNA follows: TGTGCCAGCAGCTTAAACAGGGAACGAACGGACACCTTC.

In the case of this clone: The same CDR3 can be traced to other DNA sequences in this sample. The chain links TRBV19 to TRBJ1-1; the D is unclear. The CDR3 consists of 13 residues. V lost 0 bases and J 8 bases, leaving 10 bases between the germline ends. CDR1 is LNHDA and CDR2 is SQIVND in the germline V gene (reference sequence). CDR3 region: CASSIDRESEAFF. DNA for the CDR3: TGTGCCAGTAGTATAGATCGAGAAAGCGAAGCTTTCTTT.

The chain couples TRBV11-3 to TRBJ2-3; 7 bases map to TRBD1. The germline V gene encodes CDR1 SGHNT and CDR2 YENEEA. The junction had 0 bases not matched to a gene; V was cut back by 3 bases and J by 0 bases. This CDR3 comprises 14 residues. CDR3 coding DNA: TGTGCCAGCAGCTTGGGACAGAGCACAGATACGCAGTATTTT. It codes for CASSLGQSTDTQYF.

This rearrangement joins TRBV29-1 to TRBJ2-2, with TRBD2 matching 11 bases. CDR3 length: 16 residues. Trimming cost V 6 bases and J 1 base; bases outside gene matches: 7. Germline CDR1 SQVTM, CDR2 ANQGSEA. This CDR3 reads CSVKPLAGGNTGELFF. The CDR3 DNA sequence: TGCAGCGTGAAACCTCTAGCGGGGGGGAACACCGGGGAGCTGTTTTTT.

The CDR3 sequence: CASSYVISDGYTF. The CDR3 DNA follows: TGTGCCAGCAGTTACGTTATTTCGGATGGCTACACCTTC. The chain couples TRBV6-6 to TRBJ1-2; unclear D gene. The CDR3 consists of 13 residues. Germline-derived CDR1 and CDR2 are MNHNY and SVGAGI (reference sequence). The germline V and J ends were trimmed by 2 bases and 6 bases, with 10 bases remaining between them.

The chain combines TRBV28 with TRBJ1-6, with 7 nucleotides matching TRBD1. V lost 6 bases to trimming and J lost 6 bases; unmatched junction nucleotides: 5. Germline V lookup: CDR1 MDHEN, CDR2 SYDVKM. The CDR3 covers 14 residues. For the CDR3, the DNA is TGTGCCAGCAGCCCGGGACAGCCTAATTCACCCCTCCACTTT. This encodes CASSPGQPNSPLHF.

This sequence joins TRBV7-6 and TRBJ1-3; 11 bases line up with TRBD1. The V and J ends lost 5 bases and 0 bases, in that order; junction bases with no gene match: 6. CDR1 SGHVS and CDR2 FNYEAQ come from the germline V gene. The CDR3 extends over 17 amino acids. The CDR3 DNA is TGTGCCAGCAGCGCAGGACAGGGGGCGATCTCTGGAAACACCATATATTTT. It encodes CASSAGQGAISGNTIYF.

V is TRBV21-1 and J is TRBJ1-6; the table names TRBD1, a call not compared with the DNA. TRBV21-1 is a listed pseudogene. The CDR3 is made up of 13 amino acids. The CDR3 spells CASRDTLNSPLHF. The CDR3 DNA reads TGTGCCAGCAGGGACACACTAAATTCACCCCTCCACTTT.

The gene calls are TRBV24-1 and TRBJ1-3; 8 positions agree with TRBD1. The CDR3 is 14 amino acids. Germline-derived CDR1 and CDR2 are KGHDR and SFDVKD. The V gene end was trimmed by 9 bases and the J gene end by 4 bases; junction bases not matched to a gene: 7. CDR3: CATSAGGSGNTIYF. The CDR3, as DNA: TGTGCCACCTCGGCAGGGGGCTCGGGAAACACCATATATTTT.

The CDR3 nucleotides read TGCAGCGCTCGATATTTGACTAGCGGCACAGATACGCAGTATTTT. This codes for CSARYLTSGTDTQYF. This chain joins TRBV29-1 and TRBJ2-3, with 8 bases identical to TRBD2. In germline, CDR1 is SQVTM, CDR2 ANQGSEA. This CDR3 has 15 amino acids. V shed 7 bases, J shed 1 base, and the junction held 10 bases outside the gene matches.

The CDR3 here is CASSAMGQDNSPLHF. As DNA, the CDR3 is TGTGCCAGCAGCGCAATGGGACAGGACAATTCACCCCTCCACTTT. The chain employs TRBV9 and TRBJ1-6; TRBD1 agrees at 8 bases. V dropped 3 bases and J dropped 7; count of bases not matched to a gene: 6. Germline V lookup: CDR1 SGDLS, CDR2 YYNGEE. The length of the CDR3 is 15 residues.

The chain links TRBV29-1 to TRBJ2-7; TRBD1 is a possible D gene (5 bases). CDR3 size: 12 residues. CDR1 and CDR2 from the germline V gene are SQVTM and ANQGSEA. Trimming stripped 5 bases from V and 2 bases from J, with 10 bases between. CDR3 in amino acids: CSVTGDTYEQYF. CDR3 nucleotides: TGCAGCGTTACAGGTGATACCTACGAGCAGTACTTC.

The V call is TRBV5-5, the J call TRBJ2-1, with D maybe TRBD1 (5 bases). V lost 0 bases, J lost 5 bases, and 15 bases lay in between. This CDR3 is 16 amino acids long. CDR1 and CDR2 from the germline V gene are SGHKS and YYEKEE (reference sequence). The CDR3 nucleotides read TGTGCCAGCAGCTTGGCCGGGCGGCAGGGAAACAATGAGCAGTTCTTC. It encodes CASSLAGRQGNNEQFF.

The rearrangement uses TRBV4-2 and TRBJ1-2, with a weak D call TRBD1 (5 bases). Germline V gene data show CDR1 as LGHNA and CDR2 as YNFKEQ. Trimming took off 1 base at V and 4 bases at J, with 13 bases between the two ends. The CDR3 has 15 amino acids. The CDR3 here is CASSQGGREAYGYTF. In nucleotides, the CDR3 is TGTGCCAGCAGCCAAGGGGGCAGGGAGGCCTATGGCTACACCTTC.